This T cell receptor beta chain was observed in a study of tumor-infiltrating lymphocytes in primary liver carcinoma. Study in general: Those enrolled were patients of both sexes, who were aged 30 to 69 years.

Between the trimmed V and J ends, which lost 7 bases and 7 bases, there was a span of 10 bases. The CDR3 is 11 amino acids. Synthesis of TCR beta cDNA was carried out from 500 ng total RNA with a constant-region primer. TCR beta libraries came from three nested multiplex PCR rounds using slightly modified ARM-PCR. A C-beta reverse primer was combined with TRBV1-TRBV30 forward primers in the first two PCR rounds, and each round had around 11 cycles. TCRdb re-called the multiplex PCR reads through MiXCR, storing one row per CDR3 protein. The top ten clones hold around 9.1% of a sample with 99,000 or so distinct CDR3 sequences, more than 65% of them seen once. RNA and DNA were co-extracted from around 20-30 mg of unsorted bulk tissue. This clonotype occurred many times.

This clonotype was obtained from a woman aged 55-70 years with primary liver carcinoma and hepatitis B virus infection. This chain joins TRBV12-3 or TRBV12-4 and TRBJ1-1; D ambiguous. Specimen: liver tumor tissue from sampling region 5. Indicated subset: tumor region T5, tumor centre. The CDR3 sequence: CASTDRGEAFF. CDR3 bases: TGTGCCAGCACCGATAGAGGTGAAGCTTTCTTT.